Presented here are 10 T cell receptor beta chains from one specimen sequenced in a study of early T cells in non-severe SARS-CoV-2 infection. TCRdb reanalysed the 5' RACE reads using MiXCR and keeps one entry per CDR3 protein. The table lists about 59,000 distinct CDR3 sequences, roughly 13% of them singletons. Specimen: whole blood, collected at baseline. The origin of the receptors is an adult who was a healthcare worker with PCR-confirmed SARS-CoV-2 infection or an uninfected control (not recorded which).

The V call is TRBV3-2, the J call TRBJ1-1; TRBD1, the table's D call, lacks a check against the DNA. TRBV3-2 is deemed a pseudogene. The CDR3 has 12 residues. The CDR3 nucleotides are TGTGCCAGCAGGCCCCCCAGCACTGAAGCTTTCTTT. As protein: CASRPPSTEAFF.

At least ten counts were recorded for this clonotype. The V call is TRBV6-5, the J call TRBJ1-1; unclear D gene. V gave up 2 bases and J gave up 3 bases, with 7 bases separating them. Germline V gives CDR1 MNHEY, CDR2 SVGAGI. The CDR3 length is 13 residues. The DNA for the CDR3 is TGTGCCAGCAGTTACATGGGCTACACTGAAGCTTTCTTT. Translation gives CASSYMGYTEAFF.

The chain has TRBV9 and TRBJ2-3; D is uncertain. The V gene's germline CDR1 is SGDLS and CDR2 YYNGEE. Trimming shortened V by 0 bases and J by 2 bases, and 7 bases separated the two germline ends. The CDR3 length is 14 residues. The CDR3 region is CASSVGSSTDTQYF. The CDR3 DNA reads as TGTGCCAGCAGCGTAGGCTCCTCCACAGATACGCAGTATTTT.

This clonotype was observed at least ten times. V is TRBV9 and J is TRBJ1-2; weak D call: TRBD1 (6 bases). Germline V gene data show CDR1 as SGDLS and CDR2 as YYNGEE. This CDR3 contains 16 residues. V lost 0 bases, J lost 3 bases, and 15 bases lay in between. CDR3 residues: CASSVAPWGADYGYTF. CDR3 DNA sequence: TGTGCCAGCAGCGTAGCTCCATGGGGGGCCGACTATGGCTACACCTTC.

This clonotype was seen more than once but under ten times. V gene TRBV7-2 combines with J gene TRBJ2-7; TRBD1 is a possible D gene (6 bases). Germline V gene lookup returns CDR1 SGHTA and CDR2 FQGNSA. The V gene lost 1 base and the J gene lost 2 bases, with 12 bases spanning the gap. CDR3 size: 15 residues. Here the CDR3 DNA reads TGTGCCAGCAGCTTAGGGACAGAAAACCCCTACGAGCAGTACTTC. This encodes CASSLGTENPYEQYF.

The chain links TRBV27 to TRBJ2-3; 7 bases are a match to TRBD2. With 5 bases clipped from V and 3 bases from J, the junction kept 5 bases outside the gene matches. This CDR3 spans 14 amino acids. In germline, CDR1 is MNHEY, CDR2 SMNVEV (reference sequence). As DNA, the CDR3 is TGTGCCAGCAGTCCCAAGCGGGGAACAGATACGCAGTATTTT. It yields the protein CASSPKRGTDTQYF.

This clonotype was seen only a few times. The chain employs TRBV12-5 and TRBJ1-4; 8 bases agree with TRBD1. This CDR3 spans 14 amino acids. CDR1 is LGHNT and CDR2 is FRNRAP in the germline V gene. After removal of 5 bases from V and 4 bases from J, the junction contained 3 bases not matched to a gene. This chain's CDR3 is CASGLQGVNEKLFF. The CDR3 DNA follows: TGTGCTAGTGGTCTACAGGGGGTTAATGAAAAACTGTTTTTT.

In its sample, this clonotype was seen a few times. The chain carries TRBV12-3 or TRBV12-4 and TRBJ1-2; a possible D gene is TRBD1 (5 bases). CDR3 length: 14 amino acids. V dropped 5 bases and J dropped 4 bases, with 14 bases sitting between them. The CDR3 spells CASSIGGVSYGYTF. Written as DNA, the CDR3 is TGTGCCAGCAGTATAGGAGGGGTCAGCTATGGCTACACCTTC.

This clonotype appeared many times. The rearrangement joins TRBV18 to TRBJ2-1, with D perhaps matching TRBD2 (6 bases). V lost 2 bases and J 6 bases, leaving 14 bases between the germline ends. The CDR3 contains 15 residues. CDR1 is KGHSH, CDR2 LQKENI, per germline. The CDR3 DNA sequence: TGTGCCAGCTCACCAGGGGGGAGATTCAGCAATGAGCAGTTCTTC. It yields the protein CASSPGGRFSNEQFF.

This chain uses TRBV7-9 with TRBJ1-2; D remains unclear. The germline V gene has CDR1 SEHNR and CDR2 FQNEAQ (reference sequence). V lost 11 bases and J 6 bases, leaving 16 bases between the germline ends. The CDR3 runs to 12 residues. CDR3 sequence reads: CALYRGLDGYTF. CDR3 coding DNA: TGTGCCTTATATCGAGGGTTGGATGGCTACACCTTC.